The source of this TCR beta chain is a study of shared clonotypes between healthy human individuals. About the study: Each donor's CD4 naive and CD4 memory cells filled three plates apiece, CD8 naive two, and CD8 memory one. Whole-study results and caveats: Despite large depth, sorted-subset datasets appeared incompletely sequenced.

Comments on this clone: Its antigen remains unidentified.

The DNA input per sorted-subset replicate PCR was 150 to 200 ng, corresponding to some 33,000 T cell genomes. Assay used: immunoSEQ multiplex PCR; TCRdb lists only in-frame clones, some missing. Here the sample spans about 690,000 clones, around 90% being singletons. Trimming cost V 3 bases and J 5 bases, with 14 bases left between them. Per the germline V gene, CDR1 is LGHNA and CDR2 is YSLEER. This CDR3 comprises 15 residues. The sequence was obtained from a man aged 18-30 years in good health. Some clones in this sample may be carry-over from other donors' samples. Sequences were obtained from memory CD8+ T cells from PBMCs. Stated subset: CD45RO+ cells pooled with CCR7-negative TemRA cells. This chain connects TRBV4-3 to TRBJ2-1, with TRBD1 as a possible D gene (6 bases). The CDR3 region is CASSHRTGPNNEQFF. The DNA for the CDR3 is TGCGCCAGCAGCCACAGAACAGGGCCTAACAATGAGCAGTTCTTC.